This is a list of T cell receptor beta chains from one sample in a study of blood T cells in healthy people across ages. TCRdb reprocessed the 5' RACE reads with MiXCR, giving one entry per CDR3 protein. The table lists around 800,000 distinct CDR3 sequences, around 62% of them singletons, with 28% in the top ten. Sequenced material: blood. These receptor sequences come from a man between 25 and 39 years old in good health. Each CDR3 is given with its conserved first and last residue. The D gene is left open where the match is weak. Expanded clones get a size class; other rows say once, few or many, or leave the size out.

v_call: TRBV4-3; cdr3_length: 17; clone_size: .; j_call: TRBJ2-7; d_call: .; cdr3_aa: CASSQVGIGWGFYEQYF; cdr3_nt: TGCGCCAGCAGCCAAGTGGGGATCGGCTGGGGATTCTACGAGCAGTACTTC
v_call: TRBV13; cdr3_length: 18; clone_size: .; j_call: TRBJ2-3; d_call: TRBD2; cdr3_aa: CASSLLAGGPQGTDTQYF; cdr3_nt: TGTGCCAGCAGCCTCCTAGCGGGGGGCCCTCAGGGCACAGATACGCAGTATTTT
v_call: TRBV20-1; cdr3_length: 14; clone_size: few; j_call: TRBJ2-7; d_call: .; cdr3_aa: CSARGPQGSYEQYF; cdr3_nt: TGCAGTGCTAGAGGGCCTCAGGGCTCCTACGAGCAGTACTTC
v_call: TRBV18; cdr3_length: 13; clone_size: .; j_call: TRBJ1-2; d_call: .; cdr3_aa: CASSPGRRGGYTF; cdr3_nt: TGTGCCAGCTCACCAGGCAGAAGAGGTGGCTACACCTTC
v_call: TRBV12-3/TRBV12-4; cdr3_length: 14; clone_size: many; j_call: TRBJ2-1; d_call: TRBD2; cdr3_aa: CASSLRGGYNEQFF; cdr3_nt: TGTGCCAGCAGTTTGCGGGGGGGCTACAATGAGCAGTTCTTC
v_call: TRBV7-2; cdr3_length: 14; clone_size: .; j_call: TRBJ1-4; d_call: .; cdr3_aa: CASSPINSGEKLFF; cdr3_nt: TGTGCCAGCAGCCCCATCAATTCGGGTGAAAAACTGTTTTTT
v_call: TRBV28; cdr3_length: 13; clone_size: .; j_call: TRBJ2-3; d_call: .; cdr3_aa: CASSLLIVDTQYF; cdr3_nt: TGTGCCAGCAGTTTATTGATTGTAGATACGCAGTATTTT
v_call: TRBV7-2; cdr3_length: 15; clone_size: few; j_call: TRBJ2-3; d_call: TRBD2; cdr3_aa: CASSFLAGDTDTQYF; cdr3_nt: TGTGCCAGCAGCTTCCTAGCGGGGGACACAGATACGCAGTATTTT
v_call: TRBV12-3/TRBV12-4; cdr3_length: 15; clone_size: .; j_call: TRBJ1-2; d_call: TRBD1; cdr3_aa: CASSLSTGVQYGYTF; cdr3_nt: TGTGCCAGCAGTTTGTCGACAGGGGTGCAGTATGGCTACACCTTC
v_call: TRBV3-1; cdr3_length: 15; clone_size: .; j_call: TRBJ2-7; d_call: TRBD1; cdr3_aa: CASSPRQGGPYEQYF; cdr3_nt: TGTGCCAGCAGCCCCCGACAGGGCGGTCCCTACGAGCAGTACTTC
v_call: TRBV4-2; cdr3_length: 15; clone_size: .; j_call: TRBJ1-1; d_call: .; cdr3_aa: CASSRETGRRTEAFF; cdr3_nt: TGTGCCAGCAGCCGCGAGACAGGCCGGAGGACTGAAGCTTTCTTT
v_call: TRBV5-1; cdr3_length: 14; clone_size: .; j_call: TRBJ2-3; d_call: .; cdr3_aa: CASTRSLNTDTQYF; cdr3_nt: TGCGCCAGCACGAGGTCGCTTAACACAGATACGCAGTATTTT
v_call: TRBV9; cdr3_length: 13; clone_size: .; j_call: TRBJ1-5; d_call: .; cdr3_aa: CASSEGLGQPQHF; cdr3_nt: TGTGCCAGCAGCGAGGGGTTGGGTCAGCCCCAGCATTTT
v_call: TRBV10-3; cdr3_length: 15; clone_size: .; j_call: TRBJ1-1; d_call: .; cdr3_aa: CAISTPTGMNTEAFF; cdr3_nt: TGTGCCATCAGCACCCCGACAGGAATGAACACTGAAGCTTTCTTT
v_call: TRBV12-3/TRBV12-4; cdr3_length: 17; clone_size: .; j_call: TRBJ1-5; d_call: TRBD1; cdr3_aa: CASSLSPGTGVGQPQHF; cdr3_nt: TGTGCCAGCAGTTTAAGTCCCGGGACAGGGGTTGGACAGCCCCAGCATTTT
v_call: TRBV6-5; cdr3_length: 14; clone_size: few; j_call: TRBJ1-4; d_call: .; cdr3_aa: CASSFQPTNEKLFF; cdr3_nt: TGTGCCAGCAGTTTCCAGCCAACTAATGAAAAACTGTTTTTT
v_call: TRBV7-2; cdr3_length: 17; clone_size: many; j_call: TRBJ2-4; d_call: .; cdr3_aa: CASSAGGQKGAKNIQYF; cdr3_nt: TGTGCCAGCAGCGCCGGGGGACAGAAGGGAGCCAAAAACATTCAGTACTTC
v_call: TRBV6-2/TRBV6-3; cdr3_length: 13; clone_size: .; j_call: TRBJ1-1; d_call: .; cdr3_aa: CASSDSIGAEAFF; cdr3_nt: TGTGCCAGCAGTGACTCAATTGGGGCTGAAGCTTTCTTT
v_call: TRBV12-3/TRBV12-4; cdr3_length: 13; clone_size: .; j_call: TRBJ1-1; d_call: TRBD1; cdr3_aa: CASMYRGDTKAFF; cdr3_nt: TGTGCCAGCATGTACAGGGGGGACACTAAAGCTTTCTTT
v_call: TRBV4-1; cdr3_length: 15; clone_size: .; j_call: TRBJ2-7; d_call: TRBD1; cdr3_aa: CASSQDGRGHYEQYF; cdr3_nt: TGCGCCAGCAGCCAAGATGGCAGGGGGCACTACGAGCAGTACTTC
v_call: TRBV7-3; cdr3_length: 14; clone_size: .; j_call: TRBJ1-2; d_call: .; cdr3_aa: CASSLLAGDYGYTF; cdr3_nt: TGTGCCAGCAGCTTATTAGCGGGAGACTATGGCTACACCTTC
v_call: TRBV5-1; cdr3_length: 16; clone_size: .; j_call: TRBJ1-2; d_call: .; cdr3_aa: CASRPQPVEGGYGYTF; cdr3_nt: TGCGCCAGCAGACCACAACCCGTCGAGGGGGGCTATGGCTACACCTTC
v_call: TRBV15; cdr3_length: 16; clone_size: .; j_call: TRBJ1-5; d_call: TRBD1; cdr3_aa: CATSYFSGTDNQPQHF; cdr3_nt: TGTGCCACCAGCTACTTCTCCGGGACAGATAATCAGCCCCAGCATTTT
v_call: TRBV4-1; cdr3_length: 15; clone_size: .; j_call: TRBJ2-7; d_call: .; cdr3_aa: CASSQGVGGPYEQYF; cdr3_nt: TGCGCCAGCAGCCAAGGTGTAGGGGGGCCCTACGAGCAGTACTTC
v_call: TRBV10-3; cdr3_length: 13; clone_size: .; j_call: TRBJ2-7; d_call: .; cdr3_aa: CAIRATGDYEQYF; cdr3_nt: TGCGCCATCAGGGCGACAGGAGACTACGAGCAGTACTTC
v_call: TRBV28; cdr3_length: 13; clone_size: .; j_call: TRBJ2-3; d_call: .; cdr3_aa: CASRPDLADTQYF; cdr3_nt: TGTGCCAGCAGACCCGACCTTGCGGATACGCAGTATTTT
v_call: TRBV3-1; cdr3_length: 15; clone_size: many; j_call: TRBJ2-7; d_call: TRBD1; cdr3_aa: CASSRADRDLLEQYF; cdr3_nt: TGTGCCAGCAGCCGCGCGGACAGGGACCTATTGGAGCAGTACTTC
v_call: TRBV29-1; cdr3_length: 14; clone_size: .; j_call: TRBJ2-4; d_call: .; cdr3_aa: CSVHGDLAKNIQYF; cdr3_nt: TGCAGCGTCCACGGGGATCTCGCCAAAAACATTCAGTACTTC
v_call: TRBV18; cdr3_length: 15; clone_size: .; j_call: TRBJ2-3; d_call: .; cdr3_aa: CASSATGLSTDTQYF; cdr3_nt: TGTGCCAGCTCAGCAACAGGGTTAAGTACAGATACGCAGTATTTT
v_call: TRBV4-2; cdr3_length: 16; clone_size: once; j_call: TRBJ2-7; d_call: TRBD2; cdr3_aa: CASSQVTSGGSCEQYF; cdr3_nt: TGTGCCAGCAGCCAGGTGACTAGCGGGGGCTCCTGCGAGCAGTACTTC
v_call: TRBV7-2; cdr3_length: 13; clone_size: .; j_call: TRBJ2-7; d_call: .; cdr3_aa: CASSLLLAHEQYF; cdr3_nt: TGTGCCAGCAGCTTATTACTAGCCCACGAGCAGTACTTC
v_call: TRBV6-5; cdr3_length: 12; clone_size: .; j_call: TRBJ2-2; d_call: .; cdr3_aa: CASNGLSGELFF; cdr3_nt: TGTGCCAGCAACGGACTATCCGGGGAGCTGTTTTTT
v_call: TRBV20-1; cdr3_length: 16; clone_size: .; j_call: TRBJ2-3; d_call: TRBD2; cdr3_aa: CSATAGTSGPTDTQYF; cdr3_nt: TGCAGTGCCACCGCCGGGACTAGCGGGCCCACAGATACGCAGTATTTT
v_call: TRBV28; cdr3_length: 16; clone_size: once; j_call: TRBJ2-7; d_call: TRBD1; cdr3_aa: CASSPPPGQGAGEQYF; cdr3_nt: TGTGCCAGCAGCCCACCGCCGGGACAGGGGGCTGGCGAGCAGTACTTC
v_call: TRBV6-1; cdr3_length: 16; clone_size: once; j_call: TRBJ1-6; d_call: .; cdr3_aa: CASSEVPRGAGSPLHF; cdr3_nt: TGTGCCAGCAGTGAAGTGCCACGGGGGGCAGGTTCACCCCTCCACTTT